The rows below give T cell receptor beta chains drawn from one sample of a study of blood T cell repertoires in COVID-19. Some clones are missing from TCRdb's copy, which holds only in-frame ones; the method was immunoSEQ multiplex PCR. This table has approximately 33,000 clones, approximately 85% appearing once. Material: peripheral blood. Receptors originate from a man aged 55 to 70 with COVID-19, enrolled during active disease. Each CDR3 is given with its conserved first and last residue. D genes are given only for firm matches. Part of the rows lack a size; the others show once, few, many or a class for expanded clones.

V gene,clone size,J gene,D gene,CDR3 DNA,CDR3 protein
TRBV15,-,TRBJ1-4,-,TGTGCCACCAGCAGAGATCGCGGTGGGACTAATGAAAAACTGTTTTTT,CATSRDRGGTNEKLFF
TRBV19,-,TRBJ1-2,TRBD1,TGTGCCAGTAGTATCCCCCCGGGACAGGGACATGGCTACACCTTC,CASSIPPGQGHGYTF
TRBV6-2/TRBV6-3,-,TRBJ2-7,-,TGTGCCAGCAGTTACTTTTCCCAGGGGACATCCTACGAGCAGTACTTC,CASSYFSQGTSYEQYF
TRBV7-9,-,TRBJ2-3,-,TGTGCCAGCAGCTTAGGTTCGACAGATACGCAGTATTTT,CASSLGSTDTQYF
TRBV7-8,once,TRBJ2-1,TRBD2,TGTGCCAGCAGCTACCCGACTAGCGGGAGGTTCTATGAGCAGTTCTTC,CASSYPTSGRFYEQFF
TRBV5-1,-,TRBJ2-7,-,TGCGCCAGCAGCTTGGCAGCAGGAGCGGACGAGCAGTACTTC,CASSLAAGADEQYF
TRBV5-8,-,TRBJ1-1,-,TGTGCCAGCACCCCGGGTGTTCGAGCTTTCTTT,CASTPGVRAFF
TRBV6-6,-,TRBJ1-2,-,TGTGCCCACGGGGATTTGGGGTATGGCTACACCTTC,CAHGDLGYGYTF
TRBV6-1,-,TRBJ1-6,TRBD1,TGTGCCAGCAGTGATGGACAGGGGGCGACTAATTCACCCCTCCACTTT,CASSDGQGATNSPLHF
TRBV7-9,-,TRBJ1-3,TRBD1,TGTGCCAGCGGGCCTAACAGGGGGGCCTCTGGAAACACCATATATTTT,CASGPNRGASGNTIYF
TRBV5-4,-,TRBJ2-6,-,TGTGCCAGCAGTTCCCCAAACGGCAGGGCTGGGGCCAACGTCCTGACTTTC,CASSSPNGRAGANVLTF
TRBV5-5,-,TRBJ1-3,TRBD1,TGTGCCAGCAGCTGGGACAGTTCTGGAAACACCATATATTTT,CASSWDSSGNTIYF
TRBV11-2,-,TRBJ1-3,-,TGTGCCAGCAGCCCTGCGGGCACCATATATTTT,CASSPAGTIYF
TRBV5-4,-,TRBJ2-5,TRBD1,TGTGCCAGCAGCTTGTACAGGGGCGGGCAAGAGACCCAGTACTTC,CASSLYRGGQETQYF
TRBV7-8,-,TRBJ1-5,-,TGTGCCAGCAGCTTGTCCGGGAGTCAGCCCCAGCATTTT,CASSLSGSQPQHF
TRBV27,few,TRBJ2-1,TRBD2,TGTGCCAGCAGTTTACGCCTAGCGGGGTACAATGAGCAGTTCTTC,CASSLRLAGYNEQFF
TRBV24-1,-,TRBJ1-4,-,TGTGCCACCAGTGAACCGGGTTCAGGGGAAAAACTGTTTTTT,CATSEPGSGEKLFF
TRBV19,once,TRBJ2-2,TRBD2,TGTGCCAGTAGTATAAAACTAGCGCACACCGGGGAGCTGTTTTTT,CASSIKLAHTGELFF
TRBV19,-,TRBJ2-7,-,TGTGCCAGTAGTATGGGGCCGATCACCTACGAGCAGTACTTC,CASSMGPITYEQYF
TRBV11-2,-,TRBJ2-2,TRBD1,TGTGCCAGCAGCTTAACAACGGACAGGGTGGCCGGGGAGCTGTTTTTT,CASSLTTDRVAGELFF
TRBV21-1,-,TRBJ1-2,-,TGTGCCAGCAGCAAAGATAGTGGAAGGTGGGACAGGGAAAACTATGGCTACACCTTC,CASSKDSGRWDRENYGYTF
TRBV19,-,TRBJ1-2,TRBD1,TGTGCCAGTAAAGAGGGGGCGGCGGCGTATGGCTACACCTTC,CASKEGAAAYGYTF
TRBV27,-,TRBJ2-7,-,TGTGCCACTCAATTGGGAGGAGGGAACTACGAGCAGTACTTC,CATQLGGGNYEQYF
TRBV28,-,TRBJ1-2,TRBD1,TGTGCCAGCAGTCCTCCGGGACAGGGGCCGCCGGAGGGCTACACCTTC,CASSPPGQGPPEGYTF
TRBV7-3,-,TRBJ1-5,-,TGTGCCAGCAGCCAGCGACGGAGCAATCAGCCCCAGCATTTT,CASSQRRSNQPQHF
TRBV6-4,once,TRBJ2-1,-,TGTGCCAGCAGCGCCGGGAACCCCACCTACAATGAGCAGTTCTTC,CASSAGNPTYNEQFF